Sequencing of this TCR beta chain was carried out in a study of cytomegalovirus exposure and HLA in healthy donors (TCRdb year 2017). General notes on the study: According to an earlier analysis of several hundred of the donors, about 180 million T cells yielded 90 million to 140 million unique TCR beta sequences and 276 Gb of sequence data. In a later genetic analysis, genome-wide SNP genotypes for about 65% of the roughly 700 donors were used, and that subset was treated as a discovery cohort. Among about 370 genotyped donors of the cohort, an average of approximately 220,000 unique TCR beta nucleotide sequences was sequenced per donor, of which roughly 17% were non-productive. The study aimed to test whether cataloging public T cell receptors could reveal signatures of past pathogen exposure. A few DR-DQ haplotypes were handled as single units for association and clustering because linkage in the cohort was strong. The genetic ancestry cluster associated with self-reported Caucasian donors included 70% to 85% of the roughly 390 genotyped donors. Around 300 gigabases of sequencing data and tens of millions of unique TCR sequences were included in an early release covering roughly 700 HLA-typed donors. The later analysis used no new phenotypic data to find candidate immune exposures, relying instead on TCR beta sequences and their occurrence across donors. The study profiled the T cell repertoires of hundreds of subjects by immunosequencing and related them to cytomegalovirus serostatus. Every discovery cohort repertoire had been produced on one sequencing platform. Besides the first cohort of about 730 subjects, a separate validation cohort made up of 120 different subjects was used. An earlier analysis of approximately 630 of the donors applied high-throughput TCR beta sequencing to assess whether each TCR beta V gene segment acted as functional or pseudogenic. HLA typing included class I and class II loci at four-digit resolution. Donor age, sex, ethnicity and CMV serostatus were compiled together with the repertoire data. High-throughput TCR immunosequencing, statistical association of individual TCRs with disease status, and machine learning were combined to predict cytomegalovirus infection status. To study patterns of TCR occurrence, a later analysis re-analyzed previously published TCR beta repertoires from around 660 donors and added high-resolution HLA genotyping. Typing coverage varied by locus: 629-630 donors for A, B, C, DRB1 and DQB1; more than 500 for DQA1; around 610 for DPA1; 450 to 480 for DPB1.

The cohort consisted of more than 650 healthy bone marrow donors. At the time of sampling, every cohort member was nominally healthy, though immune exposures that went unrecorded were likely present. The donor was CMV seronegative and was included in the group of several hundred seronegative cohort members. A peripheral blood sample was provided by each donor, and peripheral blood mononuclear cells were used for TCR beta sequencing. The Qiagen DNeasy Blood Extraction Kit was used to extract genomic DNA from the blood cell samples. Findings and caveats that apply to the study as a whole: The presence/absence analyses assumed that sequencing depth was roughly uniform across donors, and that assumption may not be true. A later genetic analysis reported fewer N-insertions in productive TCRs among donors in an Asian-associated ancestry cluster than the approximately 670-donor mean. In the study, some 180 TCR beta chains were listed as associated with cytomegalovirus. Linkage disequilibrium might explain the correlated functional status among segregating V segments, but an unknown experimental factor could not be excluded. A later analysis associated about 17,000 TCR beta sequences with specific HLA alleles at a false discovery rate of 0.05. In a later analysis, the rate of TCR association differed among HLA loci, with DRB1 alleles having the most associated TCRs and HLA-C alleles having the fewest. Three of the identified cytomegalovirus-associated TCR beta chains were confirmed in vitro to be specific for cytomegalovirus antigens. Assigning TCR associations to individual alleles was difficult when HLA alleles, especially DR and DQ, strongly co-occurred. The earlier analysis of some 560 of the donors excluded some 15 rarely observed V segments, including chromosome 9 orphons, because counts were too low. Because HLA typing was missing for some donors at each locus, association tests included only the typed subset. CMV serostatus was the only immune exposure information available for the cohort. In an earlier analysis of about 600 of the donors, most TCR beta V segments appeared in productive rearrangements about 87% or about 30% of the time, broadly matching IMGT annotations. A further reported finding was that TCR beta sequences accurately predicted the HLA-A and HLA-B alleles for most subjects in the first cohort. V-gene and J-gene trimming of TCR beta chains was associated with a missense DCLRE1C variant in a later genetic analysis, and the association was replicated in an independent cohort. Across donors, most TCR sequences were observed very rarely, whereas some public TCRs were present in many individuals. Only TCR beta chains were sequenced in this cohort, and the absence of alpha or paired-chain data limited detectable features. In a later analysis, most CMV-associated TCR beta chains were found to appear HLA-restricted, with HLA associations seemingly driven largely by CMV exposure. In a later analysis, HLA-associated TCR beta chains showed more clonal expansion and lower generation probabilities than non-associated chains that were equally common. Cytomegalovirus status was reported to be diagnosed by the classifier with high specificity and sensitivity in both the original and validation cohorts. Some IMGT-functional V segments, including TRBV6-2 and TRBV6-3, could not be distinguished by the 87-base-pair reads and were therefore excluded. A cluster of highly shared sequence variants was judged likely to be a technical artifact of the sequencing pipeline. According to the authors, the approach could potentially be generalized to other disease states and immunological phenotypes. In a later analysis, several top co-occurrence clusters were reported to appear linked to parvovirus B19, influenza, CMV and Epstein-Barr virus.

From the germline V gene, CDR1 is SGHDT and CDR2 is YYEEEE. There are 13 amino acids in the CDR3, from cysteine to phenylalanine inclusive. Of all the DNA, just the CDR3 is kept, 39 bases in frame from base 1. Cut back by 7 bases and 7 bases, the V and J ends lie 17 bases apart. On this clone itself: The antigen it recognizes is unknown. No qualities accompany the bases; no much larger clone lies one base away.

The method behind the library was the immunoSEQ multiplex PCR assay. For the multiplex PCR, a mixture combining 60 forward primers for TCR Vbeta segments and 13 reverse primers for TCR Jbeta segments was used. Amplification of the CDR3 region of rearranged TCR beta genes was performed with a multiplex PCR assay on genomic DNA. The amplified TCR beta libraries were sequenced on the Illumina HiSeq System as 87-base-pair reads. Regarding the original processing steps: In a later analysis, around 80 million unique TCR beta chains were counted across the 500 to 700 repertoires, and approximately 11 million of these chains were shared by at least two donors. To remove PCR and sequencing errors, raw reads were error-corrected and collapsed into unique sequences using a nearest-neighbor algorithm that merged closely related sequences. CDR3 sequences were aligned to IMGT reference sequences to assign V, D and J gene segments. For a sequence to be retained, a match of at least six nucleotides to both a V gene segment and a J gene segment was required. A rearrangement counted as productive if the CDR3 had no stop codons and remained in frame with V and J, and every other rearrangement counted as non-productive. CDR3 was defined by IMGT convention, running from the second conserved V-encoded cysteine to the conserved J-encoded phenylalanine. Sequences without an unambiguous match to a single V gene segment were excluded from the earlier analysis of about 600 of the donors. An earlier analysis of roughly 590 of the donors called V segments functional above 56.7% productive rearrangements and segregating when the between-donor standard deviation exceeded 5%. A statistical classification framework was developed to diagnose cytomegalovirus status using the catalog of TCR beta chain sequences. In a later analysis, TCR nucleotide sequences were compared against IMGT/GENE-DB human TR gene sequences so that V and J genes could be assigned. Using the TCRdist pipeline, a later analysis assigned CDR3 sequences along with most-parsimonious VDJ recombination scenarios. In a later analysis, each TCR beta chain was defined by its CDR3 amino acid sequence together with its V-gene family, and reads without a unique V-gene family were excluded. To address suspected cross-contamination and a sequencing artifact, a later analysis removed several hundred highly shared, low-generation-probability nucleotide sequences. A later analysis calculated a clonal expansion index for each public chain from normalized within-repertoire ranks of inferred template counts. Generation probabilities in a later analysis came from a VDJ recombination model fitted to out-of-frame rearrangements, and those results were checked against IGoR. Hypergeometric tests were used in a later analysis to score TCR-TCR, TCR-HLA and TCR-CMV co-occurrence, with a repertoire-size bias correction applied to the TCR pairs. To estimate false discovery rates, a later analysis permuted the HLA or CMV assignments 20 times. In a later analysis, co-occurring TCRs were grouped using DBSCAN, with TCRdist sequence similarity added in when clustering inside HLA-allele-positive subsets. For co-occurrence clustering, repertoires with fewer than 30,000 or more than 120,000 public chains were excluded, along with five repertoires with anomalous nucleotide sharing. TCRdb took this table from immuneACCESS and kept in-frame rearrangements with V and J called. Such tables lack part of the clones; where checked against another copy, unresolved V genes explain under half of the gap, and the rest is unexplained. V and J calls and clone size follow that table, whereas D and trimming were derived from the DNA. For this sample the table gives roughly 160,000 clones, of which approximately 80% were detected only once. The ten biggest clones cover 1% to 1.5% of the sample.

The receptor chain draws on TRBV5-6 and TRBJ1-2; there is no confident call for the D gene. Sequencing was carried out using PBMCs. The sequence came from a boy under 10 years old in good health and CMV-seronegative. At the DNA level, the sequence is TGTGCCAGCTTCAGCCGTCGGGGTTCTGGCTACACCTTC. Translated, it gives CASFSRRGSGYTF.